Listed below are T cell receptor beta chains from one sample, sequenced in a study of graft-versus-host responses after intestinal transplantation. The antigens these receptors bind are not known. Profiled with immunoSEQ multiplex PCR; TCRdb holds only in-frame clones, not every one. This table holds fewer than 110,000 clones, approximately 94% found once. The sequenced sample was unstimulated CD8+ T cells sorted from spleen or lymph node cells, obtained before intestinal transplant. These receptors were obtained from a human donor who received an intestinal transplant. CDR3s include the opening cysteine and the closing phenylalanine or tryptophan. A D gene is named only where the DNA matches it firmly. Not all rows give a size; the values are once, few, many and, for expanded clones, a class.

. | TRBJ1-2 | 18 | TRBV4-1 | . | TGCGCCAGCAGCCAGCGTCGGGACCTAGGATGGGCCATCTATGGCTACACCTTC | CASSQRRDLGWAIYGYTF
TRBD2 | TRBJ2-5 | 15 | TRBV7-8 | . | TGTGCCAGCAGCTTAGTCGGGGGGGCCAGTGAGACCCAGTACTTC | CASSLVGGASETQYF
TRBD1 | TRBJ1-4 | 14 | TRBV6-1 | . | TGTGCCAGCAACCAGGGGGCGCGAAGTGAAAAACTGTTTTTT | CASNQGARSEKLFF
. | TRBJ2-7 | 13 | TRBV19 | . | TGTGCCAGTAGTATAGATCTCGGAGTTGAGCAGTACTTC | CASSIDLGVEQYF
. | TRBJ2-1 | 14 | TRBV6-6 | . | TGTGCCAGCAGTTACTCGCCGCGGGGCAATGAGCAGTTCTTC | CASSYSPRGNEQFF
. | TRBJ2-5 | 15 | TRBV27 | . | TGTGCCAGCAGGTTCGTAGGGGGAGGCCAAGAGACCCAGTACTTC | CASRFVGGGQETQYF
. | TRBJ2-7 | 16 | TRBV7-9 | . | TGTGCCAGCAGCTCAACCGGCGGACGGGCGGCCTACGAGCAGTACTTC | CASSSTGGRAAYEQYF
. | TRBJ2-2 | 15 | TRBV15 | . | TGTGCCACCAGCGGAGGGCCTAGCTACTCCGGGGAGCTGTTTTTT | CATSGGPSYSGELFF
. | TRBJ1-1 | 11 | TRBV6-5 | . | TGTGCCAGCACTGACCTTATTGAAGCTTTCTTT | CASTDLIEAFF
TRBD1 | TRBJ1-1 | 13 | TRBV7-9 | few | TGTGCCAGCAGGGGACAGGTTCTCCCTGAAGCTTTCTTT | CASRGQVLPEAFF
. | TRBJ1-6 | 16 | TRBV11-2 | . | TGTGCCAGCAGCATAACCCAGGGATCCTATAATTCACCCCTCCACTTT | CASSITQGSYNSPLHF
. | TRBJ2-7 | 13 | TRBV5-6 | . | TGTGCCAGCAGCTTAGCAGAGACCTACGAGCAGTACTTC | CASSLAETYEQYF
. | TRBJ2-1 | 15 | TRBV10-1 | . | TGCGCCACCTTTCGCGGATCTCACTCCTACAATGAGCAGTTCTTC | CATFRGSHSYNEQFF
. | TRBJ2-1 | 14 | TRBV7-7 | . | TGTGCCAGCAGCTTAGGGGGGGTGGCCCGTCAGCAGTTCTTC | CASSLGGVARQQFF
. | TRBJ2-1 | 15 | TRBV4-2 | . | TGTGCCAGCAGCGCCGCGGTAACCTCCTACAATGAGCAGTTCTTC | CASSAAVTSYNEQFF
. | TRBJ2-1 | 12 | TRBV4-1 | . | TGCGCCAGCAGCCAAATCGGGGATGAGCAGTTCTTC | CASSQIGDEQFF
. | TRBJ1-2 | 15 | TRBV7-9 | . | TGTGCCAGCAGACACCCCGGGAAATCTAACTATGGCTACACCTTC | CASRHPGKSNYGYTF
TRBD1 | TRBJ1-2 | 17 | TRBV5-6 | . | TGTGCCAGCAGCCGGGGGACAGTCCCCGTGATCAACTATGGCTACACCTTC | CASSRGTVPVINYGYTF
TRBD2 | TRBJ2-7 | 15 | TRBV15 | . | TGTGCCACCAGCAGAGATCGGGGAGGGTCCTACGAGCAGTACTTC | CATSRDRGGSYEQYF
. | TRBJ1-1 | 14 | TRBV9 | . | TGTGCCAGCAGCGGTATGGTGGGATCGAATGCGCCTTTCTTT | CASSGMVGSNAPFF
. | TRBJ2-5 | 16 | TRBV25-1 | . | TGTGCCAGCAGTGAAAAGAGGGGGGGGCCCCGGGAGACCCAGTACTTC | CASSEKRGGPRETQYF
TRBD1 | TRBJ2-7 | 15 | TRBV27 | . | TGTGCCAGCAGGGTGGGACAGGGCCTACCCTACGAGCAGTACTTC | CASRVGQGLPYEQYF
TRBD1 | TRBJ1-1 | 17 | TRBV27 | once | TGTGCCAGCAGTTTTTGGTCATCGGGACAGGGGGACACTGAAGCTTTCTTT | CASSFWSSGQGDTEAFF
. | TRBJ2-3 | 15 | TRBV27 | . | TGTGCCAGCAGTTTATGGTCCTTCCGCACAGATACGCAGTATTTT | CASSLWSFRTDTQYF
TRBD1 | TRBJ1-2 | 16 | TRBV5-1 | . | TGCGCCAGCAGCGACCGGGACAGGGCCCCTGGTGCTGGCTACACCTTC | CASSDRDRAPGAGYTF
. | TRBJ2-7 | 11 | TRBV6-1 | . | TGTGCCAGCAGGGGCCTAGACGAGCAGTACTTC | CASRGLDEQYF
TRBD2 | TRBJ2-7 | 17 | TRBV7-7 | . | TGTGCCAGCAGCTCCCGGGTCGGGCTAGCGGGAAAATACGAGCAGTACTTC | CASSSRVGLAGKYEQYF
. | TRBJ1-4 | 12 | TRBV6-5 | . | TGTGCCAGCAGCTTACGTATGGAAAAACTGTTTTTT | CASSLRMEKLFF
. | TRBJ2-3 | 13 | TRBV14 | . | TGTGCCAGCAGCCAGGACAGCACAGATACGCAGTATTTT | CASSQDSTDTQYF
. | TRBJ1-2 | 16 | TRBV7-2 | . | TGTGCCAGCAGCCCCACAGGAGGAGGGTCCGGCTATGGCTACACCTTC | CASSPTGGGSGYGYTF
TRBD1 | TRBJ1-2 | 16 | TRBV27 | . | TGTGCCAGCGGGGGTAAGAGGGACAGGGGGCGGGATGGCTACACCTTC | CASGGKRDRGRDGYTF
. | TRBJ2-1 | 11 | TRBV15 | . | TGTGCCACCAGCAGAGCGGGAGAGCAGTTCTTC | CATSRAGEQFF
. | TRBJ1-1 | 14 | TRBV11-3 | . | TGTGCCAGCAGCCAGCTGGCGAGGAACACTGAAGCTTTCTTT | CASSQLARNTEAFF
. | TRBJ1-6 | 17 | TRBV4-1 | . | TGCGCCAGCAGCCAAGACAGGGCCGGGGGAAGTAATTCACCCCTCCACTTT | CASSQDRAGGSNSPLHF
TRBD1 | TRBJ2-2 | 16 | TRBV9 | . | TGTGCCAGCAGCGTAGCCGGGACAGGGTCTCCCGGGGAGCTGTTTTTT | CASSVAGTGSPGELFF
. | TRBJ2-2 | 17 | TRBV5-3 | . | TGTGCCAGAAGCTTGTTGGTCGTGTCAGGTAGCCCCGGGGAGCTGTTTTTT | CARSLLVVSGSPGELFF
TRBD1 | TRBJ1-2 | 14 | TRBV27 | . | TGTGCCAGCAGTACAGACCAGGGGGGCTATGGCTACACCTTC | CASSTDQGGYGYTF
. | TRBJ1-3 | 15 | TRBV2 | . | TGTGCCAGCAAATCGGACACGAGCTCTGGAAACACCATATATTTT | CASKSDTSSGNTIYF
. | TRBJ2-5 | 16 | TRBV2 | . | TGTGCCAGCAGCGGAGCCCAAGGGGGGATAGGAGAGACCCAGTACTTC | CASSGAQGGIGETQYF
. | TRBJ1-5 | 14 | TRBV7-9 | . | TGTGCCAGCAGCTTAGATGCCCGTAATCAGCCCCAGCATTTT | CASSLDARNQPQHF
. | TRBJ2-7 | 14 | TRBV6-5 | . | TGTGCCAGCAGTGAAGTCCCGGGACATTACGAGCAGTACTTC | CASSEVPGHYEQYF
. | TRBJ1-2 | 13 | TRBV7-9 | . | TGTGCCAGCAGCACCGGGACGGACTATGGCTACACCTTC | CASSTGTDYGYTF
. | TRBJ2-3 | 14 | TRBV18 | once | TGTGCCAGCTCACCGGCCCTGGGCGGGGATACGCAGTATTTT | CASSPALGGDTQYF
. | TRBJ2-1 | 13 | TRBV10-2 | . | TGCGCCAGCCTCCCCTGGTTGCGGCATGAGCAGTTCTTC | CASLPWLRHEQFF
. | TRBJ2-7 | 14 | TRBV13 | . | TGTGCCAGCAGCTTAGGAGGGAAGTCCTACGAGCAGTACTTC | CASSLGGKSYEQYF
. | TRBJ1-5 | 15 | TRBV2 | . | TGTGCCAGCAGTGATTTTCAGAGGGGAAATCAGCCCCAGCATTTT | CASSDFQRGNQPQHF
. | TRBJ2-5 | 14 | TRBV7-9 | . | TGTGCCAGCAGCTATGAAACAGGGCAAGAGACCCAGTACTTC | CASSYETGQETQYF
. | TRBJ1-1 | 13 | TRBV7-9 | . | TGTGCCAGCAGCTTGAATGGTAACACTGAAGCTTTCTTT | CASSLNGNTEAFF
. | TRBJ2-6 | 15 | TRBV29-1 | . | TGCAGCGTTGAAAGGTGGGACTCTGGGGCCAACGTCCTGACTTTC | CSVERWDSGANVLTF
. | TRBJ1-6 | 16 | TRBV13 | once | TGTGCCAGCAGCCAATCCGGGTCAGAACCAAATTCACCCCTCCACTTT | CASSQSGSEPNSPLHF
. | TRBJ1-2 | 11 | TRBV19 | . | TGTGCCAGTAGTATAGATTATGGCTACACCTTC | CASSIDYGYTF
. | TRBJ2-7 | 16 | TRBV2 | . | TGTGCCAGCAGTGAATTGGGGTCTGAGAGCTCCTACGAGCAGTACTTC | CASSELGSESSYEQYF
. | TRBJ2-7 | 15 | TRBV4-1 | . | TGCGCCAGCAGCCAAGTAAGTCGGGAGAACTACGAGCAGTACTTC | CASSQVSRENYEQYF
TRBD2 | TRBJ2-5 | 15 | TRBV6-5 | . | TGTGCCAGCAGTTACGGACTAGCGGGGGTGGAGACCCAGTACTTC | CASSYGLAGVETQYF
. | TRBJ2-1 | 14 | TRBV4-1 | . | TGCGCCAGCAGCCGATACTTGCTGAATAATGAGCAGTTCTTC | CASSRYLLNNEQFF
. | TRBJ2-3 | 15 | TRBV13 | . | TGTGCCAGCAGCGGCCGGGACCCGGGCACAGATACGCAGTATTTT | CASSGRDPGTDTQYF
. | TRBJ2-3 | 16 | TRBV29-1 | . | TGCAGCGTTGATGGTGTTCTGGTTTACGGGTCAGATACGCAGTATTTT | CSVDGVLVYGSDTQYF
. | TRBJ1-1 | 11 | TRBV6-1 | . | TGTGCCAGCAGACTTGGGACAGAAGCTTTCTTT | CASRLGTEAFF
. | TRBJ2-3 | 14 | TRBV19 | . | TGTGCCAGTATGGACTTCACTAGCACAGATACGCAGTATTTT | CASMDFTSTDTQYF
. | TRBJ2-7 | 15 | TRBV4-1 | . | TGCGCCAGCAGCCAAGAAGGGACTCCCGACTACGAGCAGTACTTC | CASSQEGTPDYEQYF